This T cell receptor (beta chain) was observed in a study of draining lymph node invasion in breast cancer (dated by TCRdb to the early 2020s). In terms of the full investigation: Histology and cytokeratin immunohistochemistry were used to diagnose nodal metastasis, and EpCAM/CD45 flow cytometry was used to confirm the diagnosis. In a separate targeted assay, sorted memory regulatory T cells and memory conventional CD4 T cells were compared across breast cancer tissues by bulk TCR-beta CDR3 sequencing. From each patient, matched non-invaded and tumor-invaded tumor-draining lymph nodes and the primary tumor were collected, and both Treg and Tconv subsets were profiled. The separate targeted TCR sequencing covered lymph nodes from about 5 patients, with primary tumors sequenced for three of those patients. Paper-wide results and their limitations: In the targeted TCR-seq data, Tregs appeared more clonally expanded than Tconvs in all tissues, and both subsets were less diverse in tumor than lymph nodes. TCRs shared between the Treg and Tconv subsets were viewed as suggestive of, but not proof of, a common clonal origin. Whether Treg conversion occurred in a given organ or whether converted Tregs recirculated between nodes and tumor could not be resolved from the data. Tracking of the top-100 tumor clones could be carried out in just a couple of patients. Detection of some of the top 100 tumor clones in both invaded and non-invaded nodes suggests recirculation between tumor and draining nodes. Within each tissue, roughly 13-22% of Treg TCRs were also found among Tconvs, a result interpreted as suggesting peripheral Treg induction.

From the cysteine up to the phenylalanine, the CDR3 has a length of 12 residues. CDR3 DNA only is kept here, 36 bases in frame from base 1. V is clipped by 4 bases and J by 5 bases, and the sequence between their germline boundaries is 8 bases long. The germline V gene yields MGHDK for CDR1 and SYGVNS for CDR2. On this clonotype itself: Its antigen is currently not known. Base qualities are not recorded, but no much larger clone differs from it by a single base.

Memory conventional CD4 T cells were sorted as CD4+ CD45RA- CD25- cells. Each tumor-draining lymph node was classified as non-invaded if metastatic tumor cells were absent and as invaded if metastatic tumor cells were present. T cells were pre-enriched with a Miltenyi Pan T Cell isolation kit before staining and sorting. Immunohistochemistry for estrogen receptor, progesterone receptor, HER2 and Ki-67 was used to characterize the primary tumors. Within a few hours after surgery, fresh surgical tissue was processed by cutting the tissue into small fragments. Tissue fragments were enzymatically digested with Liberase TL plus DNase for approximately 22 minutes and were then filtered through a 40-micrometer strainer. After DAPI live/dead staining, sorting was performed on a BD FACS Aria II with about 97-99% purity. Sorted cells were lysed in TCL buffer, and RNA was purified using a Norgen Single Cell RNA purification kit that included DNase treatment.

Libraries were made using bulk RNA-seq. The sequencing machine was an Illumina HiSeq 2500. On the study's bioinformatics: For the separate targeted TCR-seq dataset, MiXCR version 2.1.5 with default parameters extracted and quantified CDR3 sequences from raw reads. Each TCR-beta clone in the separate targeted TCR-seq dataset was defined by the V gene, J gene and CDR3 sequence taken together. In the separate targeted TCR-seq dataset, clones with fewer than three counts were first removed, after which only the 90% most strongly expressed clones per sample were kept. The separate targeted TCR-seq dataset calculated Treg-Tconv overlap for each tissue as the number of shared clones divided by the total number of Treg clones, multiplied by 100. TCRdb trimmed public reads at Q25 via fastp, called clones via MiXCR and kept in-frame beta chains. For every CDR3 protein sequence, its rows merge into one entry that carries the most common genes and DNA. TCRdb assigned the V and J calls; the authors' analysis was not used. The sample records 2,000 to 2,500 distinct CDR3 sequences, about 88% of which are singletons. The ten top clones hold around 1.6% of the sample.

The TCR originated in a female donor with luminal breast cancer. Specimen: sorted memory CD4+ effector T cells from a lymph node. Interpreted using the paper, the cell subset or site label stands for: CD45RA-negative sorted CD4+ T cells (memory Tconv or effector/memory Treg). Recombination linked TRBV25-1 to TRBJ1-1; no D gene is confidently identified. CDR3 loop: CASSAMLTEAFF. The DNA sequence is TGTGCCAGCAGTGCAATGTTGACTGAAGCTTTCTTT.